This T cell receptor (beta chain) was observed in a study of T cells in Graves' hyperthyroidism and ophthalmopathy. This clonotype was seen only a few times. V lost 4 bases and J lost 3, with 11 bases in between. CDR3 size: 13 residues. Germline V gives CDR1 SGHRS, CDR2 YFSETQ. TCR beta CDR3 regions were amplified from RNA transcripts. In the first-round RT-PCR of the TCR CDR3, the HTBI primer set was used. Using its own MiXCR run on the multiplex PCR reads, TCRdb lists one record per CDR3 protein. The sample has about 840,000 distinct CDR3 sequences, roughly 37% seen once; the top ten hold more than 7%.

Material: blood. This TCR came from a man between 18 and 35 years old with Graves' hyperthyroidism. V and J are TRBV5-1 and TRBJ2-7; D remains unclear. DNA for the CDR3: TGCGCCAGCAGCCCGAGTCTCAACTACGAGCAGTACTTC. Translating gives CASSPSLNYEQYF.